The entry below describes one T cell receptor beta chain. Its specificity is not known. This sample is part of a study of T cell responses to AZD1222 COVID-19 vaccine. Germline V lookup: CDR1 SNHLY, CDR2 FYNNEI. V gave up 1 base and J gave up 1 base, with 7 bases separating them. The CDR3 is made up of 14 amino acids. General study findings and limits: Seropositive AZD1222 recipients at baseline numbered only six or seven.

TCRdb's table, derived via immunoSEQ multiplex PCR, lists solely in-frame clones and lacks some. The data hold about 140,000 clones, with 75% to 95% observed a single time. This receptor was taken from an adult in good health. The material sequenced was peripheral blood, taken on day 0 of AZD1222 vaccination. The chain is built from TRBV2 and TRBJ2-5; D remains ambiguous. The CDR3 loop reads CASSEERPQETQYF. CDR3 DNA sequence: TGTGCCAGCAGTGAAGAGAGGCCCCAAGAGACCCAGTACTTC.